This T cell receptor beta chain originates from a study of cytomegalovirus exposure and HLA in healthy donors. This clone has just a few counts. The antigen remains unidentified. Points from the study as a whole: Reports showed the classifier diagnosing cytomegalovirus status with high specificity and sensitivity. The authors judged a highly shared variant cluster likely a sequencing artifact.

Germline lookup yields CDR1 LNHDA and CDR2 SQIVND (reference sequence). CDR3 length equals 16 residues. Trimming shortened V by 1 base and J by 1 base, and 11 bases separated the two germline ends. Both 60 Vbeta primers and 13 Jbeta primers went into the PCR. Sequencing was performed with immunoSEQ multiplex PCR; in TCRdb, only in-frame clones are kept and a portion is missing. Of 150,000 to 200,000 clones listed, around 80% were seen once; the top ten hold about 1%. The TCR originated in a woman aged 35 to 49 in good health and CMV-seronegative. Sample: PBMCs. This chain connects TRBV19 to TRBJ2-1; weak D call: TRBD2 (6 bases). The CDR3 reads CASSIGAGWSYNEQFF. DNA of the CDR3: TGTGCCAGTAGTATAGGGGCGGGGTGGTCCTACAATGAGCAGTTCTTC.